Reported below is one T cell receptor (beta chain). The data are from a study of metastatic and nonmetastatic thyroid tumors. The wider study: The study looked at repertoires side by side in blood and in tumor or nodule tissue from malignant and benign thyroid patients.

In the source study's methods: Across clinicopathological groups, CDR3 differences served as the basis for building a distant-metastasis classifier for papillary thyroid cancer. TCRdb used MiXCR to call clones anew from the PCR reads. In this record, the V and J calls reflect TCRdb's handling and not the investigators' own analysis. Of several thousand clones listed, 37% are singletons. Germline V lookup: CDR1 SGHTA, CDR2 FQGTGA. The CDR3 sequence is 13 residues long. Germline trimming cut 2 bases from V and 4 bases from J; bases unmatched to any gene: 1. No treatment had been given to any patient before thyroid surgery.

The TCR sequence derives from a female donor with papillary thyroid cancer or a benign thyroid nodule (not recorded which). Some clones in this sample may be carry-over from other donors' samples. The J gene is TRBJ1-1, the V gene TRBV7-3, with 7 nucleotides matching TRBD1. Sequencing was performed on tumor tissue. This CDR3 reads CASSLQGGTEAFF. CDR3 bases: TGTGCCAGCAGCTTACAGGGGGGCACTGAAGCTTTCTTT.